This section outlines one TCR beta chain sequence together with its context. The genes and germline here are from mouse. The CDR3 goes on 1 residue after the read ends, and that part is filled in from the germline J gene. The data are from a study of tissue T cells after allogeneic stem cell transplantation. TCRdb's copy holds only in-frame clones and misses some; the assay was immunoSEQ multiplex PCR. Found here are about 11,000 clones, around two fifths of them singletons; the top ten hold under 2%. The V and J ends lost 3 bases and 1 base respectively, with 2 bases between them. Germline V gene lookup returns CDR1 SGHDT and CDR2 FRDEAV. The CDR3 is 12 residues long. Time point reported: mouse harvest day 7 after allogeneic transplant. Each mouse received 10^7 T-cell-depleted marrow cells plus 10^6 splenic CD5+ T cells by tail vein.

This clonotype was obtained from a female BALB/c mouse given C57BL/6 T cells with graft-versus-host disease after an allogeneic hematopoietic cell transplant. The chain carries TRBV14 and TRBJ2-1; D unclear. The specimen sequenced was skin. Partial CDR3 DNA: TGTGCCAGCAGTTCAAACTATGCTGAGCAGTTC. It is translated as CASSSNYAEQF. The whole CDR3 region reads CASSSNYAEQFF.